This T cell receptor (beta chain) was obtained from a study of patients and donors after allogeneic stem cell transplantation. The table lists this clonotype with a count of one. TCRdb fed the RT-PCR reads into MiXCR, producing one record per CDR3 protein. Altogether around 150,000 distinct CDR3 sequences are present, about 36% being singletons, with the ten largest covering 50%. The CDR3 sequence is 16 residues long. Per germline, CDR1 MNHEY and CDR2 SVGAGI. Trimming at V came to 2 bases and at J to 3 bases, leaving 8 bases not matched to a gene. The source is a human donor who was either an allogeneic HSCT recipient or a stem cell or donor lymphocyte infusion donor (not recorded which). It is not recorded whose cells these are; they may come from a transplant donor. The specimen was blood, either unsorted or a sorted T cell fraction (not recorded which). V gene TRBV6-5 combines with J gene TRBJ2-3, with 7 bases fitting TRBD1. The CDR3 region is CASSYRTGQKTDTQYF. The CDR3 nucleotides read TGTGCCAGCAGTTACCGGACAGGCCAAAAGACAGATACGCAGTATTTT.